This T cell receptor (beta chain) comes out of a study of cytomegalovirus exposure and HLA in healthy donors. Study results and limitations: Earlier analysis yielded a pattern in which most TCR beta V segments were productive about 90% or about 30% of the time. There were 164 TCR beta chains listed as cytomegalovirus-associated. In a later analysis, parvovirus B19, influenza, CMV and Epstein-Barr virus appeared linked to several top co-occurrence clusters.

Details on this clone: The antigen remains undetermined.

The PCR made use of 60 Vbeta and 13 Jbeta primers. Sequencing was performed with immunoSEQ multiplex PCR; in TCRdb, only in-frame clones are kept and a portion is missing. The sample carries about 210,000 clones, about 75% recorded once. With V trimmed by 3 bases and J by 7 bases, 5 bases remained unmatched. CDR1 MNHNS and CDR2 SASEGT come from the germline V gene. The CDR3 has 14 amino acids. The sequence came from a male donor in good health and CMV-seronegative. Input material: PBMCs. The gene calls are TRBV6-1 and TRBJ1-2; 10 positions match TRBD1. The CDR3 spells CASSERDRGFGYTF. CDR3 nucleotides: TGTGCCAGCAGTGAGCGGGACAGGGGCTTTGGCTACACCTTC.